Listed below are T cell receptor beta chains from one sample, sequenced in a study of T cell responses to AZD1222 COVID-19 vaccine. Clones were read by immunoSEQ multiplex PCR, and TCRdb kept only the in-frame ones, dropping some. Among approximately 150,000 clones, approximately 91% were seen once, and the ten largest hold under 7%. Sequences were derived from peripheral blood, sampled 28 days after the second dose of the MenACWY control vaccine. All receptors come from an adult who received the MenACWY meningococcal vaccine as a control. Each CDR3 is given with its conserved first and last residue. The order of the fields is J gene, D gene, V gene, clone size, CDR3 protein, CDR3 DNA. The D gene is left open where the match is weak. Size is omitted from some rows. Given values are once, few, many or a class for expanded clones.

>TRBJ2-3|-|TRBV5-1|once
CASSLADRETDTQYF
TGCGCCAGCAGCCTAGCGGACAGGGAGACAGATACGCAGTATTTT
>TRBJ2-3|-|TRBV6-5|-
CASSSDPTDTQYF
TGTGCCAGCAGCTCAGACCCCACAGATACGCAGTATTTT
>TRBJ2-1|TRBD2|TRBV7-3|-
CASSSGGSSYNEQFF
TGTGCCAGCAGCTCAGGCGGGAGCTCCTACAATGAGCAGTTCTTC
>TRBJ1-2|-|TRBV5-4|-
CASSLAVGSNYGYTF
TGTGCCAGCAGCTTGGCAGTGGGGTCTAACTATGGCTACACCTTC
>TRBJ1-2|-|TRBV28|-
CASSLDMRDGYTF
TGTGCCAGCAGTTTAGATATGAGGGATGGCTACACCTTC
>TRBJ2-5|TRBD1|TRBV24-1|-
CATSGGQALRETQYF
TGTGCCACCAGTGGTGGACAGGCCTTACGGGAGACCCAGTACTTC
>TRBJ2-7|-|TRBV6-1|-
CASSDYGAEQYF
TGTGCCAGCAGTGATTATGGGGCCGAGCAGTACTTC
>TRBJ2-1|TRBD2|TRBV6-2/TRBV6-3|-
CASSYSARLAGGQYNEQFF
TGTGCCAGCAGTTACTCCGCGAGACTAGCGGGGGGACAATACAATGAGCAGTTCTTC
>TRBJ2-2|-|TRBV11-3|-
CASSLGTDTGELFF
TGTGCCAGCAGCTTAGGGACCGACACCGGGGAGCTGTTTTTT
>TRBJ1-2|-|TRBV30|-
CAWSDLRVGNGYTF
TGTGCCTGGAGTGATCTCAGGGTAGGGAATGGCTACACCTTC
>TRBJ2-2|TRBD2|TRBV6-5|-
CASRLAATGELFF
TGTGCCAGCAGACTAGCGGCCACCGGGGAGCTGTTTTTT
>TRBJ1-1|-|TRBV2|-
CASSSFRGETEAFF
TGTGCCAGCAGTAGCTTTCGGGGGGAAACTGAAGCTTTCTTT
>TRBJ2-4|TRBD2|TRBV5-1|-
CASSLERDAKNIQYF
TGCGCCAGCAGCTTGGAGCGGGATGCCAAAAACATTCAGTACTTC
>TRBJ1-2|-|TRBV19|-
CASSIRPNYGYTF
TGTGCCAGTAGTATAAGGCCTAACTATGGCTACACCTTC
>TRBJ1-6|TRBD1|TRBV11-3|-
CASSLETGGGNSPLHF
TGTGCCAGCAGCTTAGAGACAGGGGGCGGAAATTCACCCCTCCACTTT
>TRBJ1-1|TRBD1|TRBV28|few
CVITKGTGGAETEAFF
TGTGTAATAACCAAGGGGACAGGGGGCGCAGAAACTGAAGCTTTCTTT
>TRBJ2-2|-|TRBV9|-
CASSREPQVTGELFF
TGTGCCAGCAGTCGGGAGCCACAGGTCACCGGGGAGCTGTTTTTT
>TRBJ1-1|-|TRBV18|-
CASSVLGRSEAFF
TGTGCCAGCTCAGTACTGGGACGCAGTGAAGCTTTCTTT
>TRBJ1-2|TRBD1|TRBV27|once
CASSRGTVYGYTF
TGTGCCAGCAGTCGGGGGACAGTCTATGGCTACACCTTC
>TRBJ2-7|TRBD1|TRBV28|-
CASSLRQGAHEQYF
TGTGCCAGCAGTTTAAGGCAGGGGGCCCACGAGCAGTACTTC
>TRBJ1-1|-|TRBV3-1/TRBV3-2|-
CASRGRRGLPGTEAFF
TGTGCCAGCAGGGGTCGCAGGGGTCTTCCAGGCACTGAAGCTTTCTTT
>TRBJ1-4|TRBD1|TRBV11-2|-
CASSPTGAWEKLFF
TGTGCCAGCAGCCCGACAGGGGCTTGGGAAAAACTGTTTTTT
>TRBJ2-2|TRBD2|TRBV7-3|-
CASSPSGSRSGELFF
TGTGCCAGCAGCCCCAGCGGGAGTAGGTCCGGGGAGCTGTTTTTT